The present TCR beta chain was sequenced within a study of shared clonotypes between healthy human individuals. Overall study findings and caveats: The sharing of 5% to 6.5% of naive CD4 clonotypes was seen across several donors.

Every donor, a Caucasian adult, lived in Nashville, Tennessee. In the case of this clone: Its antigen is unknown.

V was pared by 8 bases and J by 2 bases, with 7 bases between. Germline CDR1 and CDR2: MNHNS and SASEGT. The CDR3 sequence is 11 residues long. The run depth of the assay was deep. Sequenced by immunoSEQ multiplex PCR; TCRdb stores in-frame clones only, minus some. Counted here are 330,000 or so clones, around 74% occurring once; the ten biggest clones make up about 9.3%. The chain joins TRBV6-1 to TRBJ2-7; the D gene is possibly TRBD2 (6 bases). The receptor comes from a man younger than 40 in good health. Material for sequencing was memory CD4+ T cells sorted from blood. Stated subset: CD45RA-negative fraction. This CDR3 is CASGRPYEQYF. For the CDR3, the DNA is TGTGCCAGCGGGAGGCCCTACGAGCAGTACTTC.